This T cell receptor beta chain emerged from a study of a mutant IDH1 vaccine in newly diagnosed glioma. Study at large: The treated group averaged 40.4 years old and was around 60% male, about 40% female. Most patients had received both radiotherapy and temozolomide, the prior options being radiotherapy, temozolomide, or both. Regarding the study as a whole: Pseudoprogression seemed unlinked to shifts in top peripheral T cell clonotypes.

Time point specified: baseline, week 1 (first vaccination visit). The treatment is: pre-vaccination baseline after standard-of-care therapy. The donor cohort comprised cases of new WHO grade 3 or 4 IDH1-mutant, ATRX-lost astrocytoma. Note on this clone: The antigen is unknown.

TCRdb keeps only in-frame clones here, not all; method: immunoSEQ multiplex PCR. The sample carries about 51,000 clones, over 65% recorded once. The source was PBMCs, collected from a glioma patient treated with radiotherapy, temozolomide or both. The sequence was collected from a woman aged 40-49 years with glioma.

The CDR3 is CASGLAGLAGETQYF. The CDR3 DNA reads TGTGCTAGTGGTTTGGCGGGACTAGCAGGCGAGACCCAGTACTTC. The rearrangement joins TRBV12-5 to TRBJ2-5; 9 nucleotides align to TRBD2. This CDR3 is built from 15 residues. After removal of 1 base from V and 5 bases from J, the junction contained 5 bases not matched to a gene. CDR1 LGHNT and CDR2 FRNRAP come from the germline V gene.